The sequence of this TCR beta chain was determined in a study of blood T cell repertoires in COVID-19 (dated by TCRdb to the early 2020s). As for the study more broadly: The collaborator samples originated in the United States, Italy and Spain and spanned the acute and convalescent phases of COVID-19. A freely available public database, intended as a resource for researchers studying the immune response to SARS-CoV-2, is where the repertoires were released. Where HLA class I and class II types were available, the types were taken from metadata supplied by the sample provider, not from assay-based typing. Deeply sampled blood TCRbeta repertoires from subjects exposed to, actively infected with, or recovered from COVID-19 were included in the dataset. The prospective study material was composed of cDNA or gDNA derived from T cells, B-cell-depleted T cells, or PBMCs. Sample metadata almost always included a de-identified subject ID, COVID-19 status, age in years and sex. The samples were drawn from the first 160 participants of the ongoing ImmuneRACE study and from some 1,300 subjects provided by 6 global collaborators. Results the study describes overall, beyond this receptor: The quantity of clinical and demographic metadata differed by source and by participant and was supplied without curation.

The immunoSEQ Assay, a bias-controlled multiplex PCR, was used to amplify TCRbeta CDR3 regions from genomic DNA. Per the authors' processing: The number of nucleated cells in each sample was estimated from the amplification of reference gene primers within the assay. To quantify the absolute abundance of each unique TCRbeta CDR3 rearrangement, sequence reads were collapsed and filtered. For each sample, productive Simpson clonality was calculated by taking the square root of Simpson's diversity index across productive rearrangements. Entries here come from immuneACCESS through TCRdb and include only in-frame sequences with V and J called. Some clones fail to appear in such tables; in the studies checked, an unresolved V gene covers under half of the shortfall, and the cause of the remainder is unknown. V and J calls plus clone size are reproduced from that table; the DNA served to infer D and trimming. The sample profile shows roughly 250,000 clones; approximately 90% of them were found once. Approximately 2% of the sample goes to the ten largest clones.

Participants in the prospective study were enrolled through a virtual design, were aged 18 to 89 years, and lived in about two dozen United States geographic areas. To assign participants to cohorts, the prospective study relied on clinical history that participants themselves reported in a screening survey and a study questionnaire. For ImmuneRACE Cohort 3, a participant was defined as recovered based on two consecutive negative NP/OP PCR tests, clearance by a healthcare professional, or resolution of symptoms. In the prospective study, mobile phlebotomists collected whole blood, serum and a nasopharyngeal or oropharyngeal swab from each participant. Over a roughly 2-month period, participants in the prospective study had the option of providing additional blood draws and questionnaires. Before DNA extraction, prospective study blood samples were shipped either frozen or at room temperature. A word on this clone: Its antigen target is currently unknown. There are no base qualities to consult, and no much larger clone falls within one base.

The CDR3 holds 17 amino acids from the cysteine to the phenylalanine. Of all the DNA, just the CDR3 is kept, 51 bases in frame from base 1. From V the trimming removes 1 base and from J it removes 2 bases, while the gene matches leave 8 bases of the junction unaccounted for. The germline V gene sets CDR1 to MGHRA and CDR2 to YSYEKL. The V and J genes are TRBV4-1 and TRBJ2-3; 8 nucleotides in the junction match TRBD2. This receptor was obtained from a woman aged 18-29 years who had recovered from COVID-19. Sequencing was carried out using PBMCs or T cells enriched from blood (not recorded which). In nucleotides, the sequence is TGCGCCAGCAGCCAAGCTGGGGTAGCGGGAAACACAGATACGCAGTATTTT. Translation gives CASSQAGVAGNTDTQYF.